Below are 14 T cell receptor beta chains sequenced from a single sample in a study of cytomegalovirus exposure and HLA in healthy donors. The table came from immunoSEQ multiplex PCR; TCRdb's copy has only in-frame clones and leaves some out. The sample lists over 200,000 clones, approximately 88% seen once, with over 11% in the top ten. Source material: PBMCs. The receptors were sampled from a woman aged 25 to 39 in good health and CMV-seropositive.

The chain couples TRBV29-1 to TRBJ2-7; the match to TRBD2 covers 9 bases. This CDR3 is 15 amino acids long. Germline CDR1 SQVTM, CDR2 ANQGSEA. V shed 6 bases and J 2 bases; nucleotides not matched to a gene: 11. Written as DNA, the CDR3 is TGCAGCGTAGGGGATAGCGGGAGACCCCCCTACGAGCAGTACTTC. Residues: CSVGDSGRPPYEQYF.

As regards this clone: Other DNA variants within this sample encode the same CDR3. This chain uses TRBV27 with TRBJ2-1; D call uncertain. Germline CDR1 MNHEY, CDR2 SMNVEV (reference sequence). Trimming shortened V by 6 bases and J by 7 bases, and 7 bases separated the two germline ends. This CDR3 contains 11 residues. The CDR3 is CASSLGNEQFF. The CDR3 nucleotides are TGTGCCAGCAGCCTAGGGAATGAGCAGTTCTTC.

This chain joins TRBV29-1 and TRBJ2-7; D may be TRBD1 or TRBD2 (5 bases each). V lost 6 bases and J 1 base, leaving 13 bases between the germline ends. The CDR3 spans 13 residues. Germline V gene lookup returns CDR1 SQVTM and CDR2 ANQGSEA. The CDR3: CSVPGPLSYEQYF. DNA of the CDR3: TGCAGCGTCCCGGGGCCACTATCCTACGAGCAGTACTTC.

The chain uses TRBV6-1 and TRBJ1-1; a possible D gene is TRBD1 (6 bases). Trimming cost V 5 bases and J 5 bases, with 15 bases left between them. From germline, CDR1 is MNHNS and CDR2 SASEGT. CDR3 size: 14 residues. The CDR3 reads CASSPGPQGTEAFF. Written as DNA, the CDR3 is TGTGCCAGCAGTCCCGGGCCTCAGGGGACTGAAGCTTTCTTT.

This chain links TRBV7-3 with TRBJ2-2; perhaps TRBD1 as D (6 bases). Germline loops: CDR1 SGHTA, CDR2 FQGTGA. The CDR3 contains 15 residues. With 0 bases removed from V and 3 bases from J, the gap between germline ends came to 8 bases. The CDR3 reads CASSLTGQYTGELFF. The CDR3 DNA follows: TGTGCCAGCAGCTTAACGGGACAATACACCGGGGAGCTGTTTTTT.

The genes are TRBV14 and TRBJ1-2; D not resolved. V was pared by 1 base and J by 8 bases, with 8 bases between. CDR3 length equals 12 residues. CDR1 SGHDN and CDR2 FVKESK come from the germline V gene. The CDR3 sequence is CASSQGGGGYTF. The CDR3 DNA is TGTGCCAGCAGCCAAGGAGGTGGAGGCTACACCTTC.

CDR3 bases: TGCGCCAGCAGCCTCGGGACAGGGGGACACACCATATATTTT. Protein: CASSLGTGGHTIYF. The chain is built from TRBV5-1 and TRBJ1-3, with 11 bases identical to TRBD1. This CDR3 has 14 residues. With 4 bases clipped from V and 8 bases from J, the junction kept 5 bases outside the gene matches. Germline V lookup: CDR1 SGHRS, CDR2 YFSETQ.

The CDR3 reads CASSLLQDLSSYEQYF. The CDR3 nucleotides read TGTGCCAGCAGCTTGCTACAGGACTTAAGCTCCTACGAGCAGTACTTC. This sequence joins TRBV11-2 and TRBJ2-7; D possibly matches TRBD1 or TRBD2 (5 bases each). V was pared by 3 bases and J by 0 bases, with 15 bases between. Germline V CDR1 and CDR2: SGHAT, FQNNGV. The CDR3 runs 16 residues.

The CDR3 is CASSERPTSTYEQYF. In nucleotides, the CDR3 is TGTGCCAGCAGTGAACGGCCTACATCTACCTACGAGCAGTACTTC. The chain employs TRBV6-1 and TRBJ2-7; no firm D call. Trimming pared 2 bases from V and 2 bases from J, leaving 13 bases between. Germline V gene sequence: CDR1 MNHNS, CDR2 SASEGT. This CDR3 contains 15 residues.

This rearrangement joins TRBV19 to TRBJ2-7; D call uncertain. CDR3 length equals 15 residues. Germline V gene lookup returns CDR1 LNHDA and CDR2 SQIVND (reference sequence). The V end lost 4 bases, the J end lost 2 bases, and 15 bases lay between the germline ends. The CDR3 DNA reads TGTGCCAGTAGTAAGGCTGGACCGTCGACCTACGAGCAGTACTTC. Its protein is CASSKAGPSTYEQYF.

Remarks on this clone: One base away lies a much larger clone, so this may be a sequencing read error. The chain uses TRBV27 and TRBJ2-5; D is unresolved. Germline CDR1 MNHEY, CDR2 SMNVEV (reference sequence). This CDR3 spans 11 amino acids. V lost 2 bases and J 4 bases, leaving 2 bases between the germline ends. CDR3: CASSLAETQYF. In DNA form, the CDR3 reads TGTGCCAGCAGTTTAGCAGAGACCCAGTACTTC.

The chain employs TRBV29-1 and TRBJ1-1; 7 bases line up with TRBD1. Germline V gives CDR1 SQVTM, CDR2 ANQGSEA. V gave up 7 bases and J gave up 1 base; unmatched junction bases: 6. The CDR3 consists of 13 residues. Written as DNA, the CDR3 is TGCAGCGCCCAGGGGGTTAAGAACACTGAAGCTTTCTTT. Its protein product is CSAQGVKNTEAFF.

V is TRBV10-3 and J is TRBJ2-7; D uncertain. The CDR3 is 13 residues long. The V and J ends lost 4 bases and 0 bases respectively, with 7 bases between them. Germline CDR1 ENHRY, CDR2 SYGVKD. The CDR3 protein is CAISVTSSYEQYF. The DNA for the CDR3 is TGTGCCATCAGTGTCACCAGCTCCTACGAGCAGTACTTC.

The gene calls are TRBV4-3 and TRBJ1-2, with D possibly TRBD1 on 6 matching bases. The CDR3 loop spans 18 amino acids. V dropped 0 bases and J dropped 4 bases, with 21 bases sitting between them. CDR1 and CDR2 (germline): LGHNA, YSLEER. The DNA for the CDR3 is TGCGCCAGCAGCCAAGAAATTCCATCGACAGGAGACGTCTATGGCTACACCTTC. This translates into CASSQEIPSTGDVYGYTF.